The 2 T cell receptor beta chains below were found in one sample sequenced in a study of blood T cell repertoires in COVID-19. Profiled with immunoSEQ multiplex PCR; TCRdb holds only in-frame clones, not every one. The sample has roughly 250,000 clones; around 79% are singletons. The specimen sequenced was peripheral blood. These receptors were obtained from a woman over 75 with acute or convalescent COVID-19.

The rearrangement uses TRBV3-1 (or the pseudogene TRBV3-2) and TRBJ1-6; D call uncertain. V lost 4 bases, J lost 14 bases, and 18 bases lay in between. The CDR3 runs to 14 residues. Germline loops: CDR1 LGHDT, CDR2 YNNKEL (reference sequence). The CDR3 reads CASSPRHLGSTLHF. The CDR3 DNA is TGTGCCAGCAGCCCCCGACACCTTGGATCGACCCTCCACTTT.

This clone appeared a single time. V is TRBV29-1 and J is TRBJ1-4, with TRBD1 matching over 7 bases. Trimming cost V 7 bases and J 7 bases; bases outside gene matches: 18. Looked up from germline, CDR1 is SQVTM and CDR2 is ANQGSEA. The CDR3 is made up of 16 amino acids. CDR3 loop: CSATERYRGAVEKLFF. CDR3 coding DNA: TGCAGCGCCACTGAGAGGTACAGGGGAGCTGTTGAAAAACTGTTTTTT.